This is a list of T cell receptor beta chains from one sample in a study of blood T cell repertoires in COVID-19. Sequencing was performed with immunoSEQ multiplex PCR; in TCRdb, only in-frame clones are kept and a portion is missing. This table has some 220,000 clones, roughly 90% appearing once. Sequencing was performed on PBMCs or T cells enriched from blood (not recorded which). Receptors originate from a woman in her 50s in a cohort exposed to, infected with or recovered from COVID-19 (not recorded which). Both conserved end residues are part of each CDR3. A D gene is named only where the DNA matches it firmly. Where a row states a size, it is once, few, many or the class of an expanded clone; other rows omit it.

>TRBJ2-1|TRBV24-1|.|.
TGTGCCACCAGTGAAAGGACAGGGAGGGATGAGCAGTTCTTC
CATSERTGRDEQFF
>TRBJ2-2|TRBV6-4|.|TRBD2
TGTGCCAGCAGTGTGCGGGGGGAACCGAACACCGGGGAGCTGTTTTTT
CASSVRGEPNTGELFF
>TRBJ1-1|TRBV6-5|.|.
TGTGCCAGCAGTTACTCGACGGGGGAAGCTTTCTTT
CASSYSTGEAFF
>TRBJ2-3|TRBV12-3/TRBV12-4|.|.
TGTGCCAGCAGTTTACTTCATACGCAGTATTTT
CASSLLHTQYF
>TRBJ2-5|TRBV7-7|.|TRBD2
TGTGCTAGCAGCTCGGGACTAGCGGGTGTAGAGACCCAGTACTTC
CASSSGLAGVETQYF
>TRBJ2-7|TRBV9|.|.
TGTGCCAGCAGCGTAGTCAGTACATCCTACGAGCAGTACTTC
CASSVVSTSYEQYF
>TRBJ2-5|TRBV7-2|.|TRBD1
TGTGCCAGCAGCTTAGGTACCGGGACAGGGCTAGAGACCCAGTACTTC
CASSLGTGTGLETQYF
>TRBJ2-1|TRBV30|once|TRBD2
TGTGCCTGGAGTGTACTAACTAGCGTAAACAATGAGCAGTTCTTC
CAWSVLTSVNNEQFF
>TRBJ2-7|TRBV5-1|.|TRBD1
TGCGCCAGCAGCCCACCCACAGGGGCGACCTACGAGCAGTACTTC
CASSPPTGATYEQYF
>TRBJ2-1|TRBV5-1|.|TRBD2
TGCGCCAGCAGTTCTCCGGGACTAGCGGGGGGGTCCCCCTACAATGAGCAGTTCTTC
CASSSPGLAGGSPYNEQFF
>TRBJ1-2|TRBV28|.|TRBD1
TGTGCCAGCAGTCCAGGGGGAGTCTATGGCTACACCTTC
CASSPGGVYGYTF
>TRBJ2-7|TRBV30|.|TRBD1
TGTGCCGGGGACAGGGGGCTGGGGGAGCAGTACTTC
CAGDRGLGEQYF
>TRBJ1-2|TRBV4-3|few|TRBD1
TGCGCCAGCAGCCAAGATCTGACGACAGGGTCTGGCTACACCTTC
CASSQDLTTGSGYTF
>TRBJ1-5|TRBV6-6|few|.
TGTGCCAGCCAGGAGGAGGGAAATCAGCCCCAGCATTTT
CASQEEGNQPQHF
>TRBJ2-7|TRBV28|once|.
TGTGCCAGCAGTTCCCGGACAGGGGGACTAGCGGTGCAGTACTTC
CASSSRTGGLAVQYF
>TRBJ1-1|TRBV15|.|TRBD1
TGTGCCACCAGCAGAAACGACAGGGGTAAGACTGAAGCTTTCTTT
CATSRNDRGKTEAFF
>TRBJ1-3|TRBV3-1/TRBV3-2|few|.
TGTGCCAGCAGCCCAGGACATGCTGGAAACACCATATATTTT
CASSPGHAGNTIYF
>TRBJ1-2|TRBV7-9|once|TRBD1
TGTGCCAGCAGCTTAGTGACAGGGGGAGGCTACACCTTC
CASSLVTGGGYTF
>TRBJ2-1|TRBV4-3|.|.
TGCGCCAGCAGCCAAGTCACAGGGCTCTACAATGAGCAGTTCTTC
CASSQVTGLYNEQFF
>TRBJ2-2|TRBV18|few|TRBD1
TGTGCCAGCTCTCAGCGACAGGGGCGTAGCACCGGGGAGCTGTTTTTT
CASSQRQGRSTGELFF
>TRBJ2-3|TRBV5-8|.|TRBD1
TGTGCCAGCAGCCACCGAACAGGGGAGAGGTCAGATACGCAGTATTTT
CASSHRTGERSDTQYF
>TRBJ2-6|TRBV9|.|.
TGTGCCAGCAGCCGCCAGCGCTCTGGGGCCAACGTCCTGACTTTC
CASSRQRSGANVLTF
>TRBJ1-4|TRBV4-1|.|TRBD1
TGCGCCAGCAGCCATATTTCTACAGGGGTCGGGAATGAAAAACTGTTTTTT
CASSHISTGVGNEKLFF
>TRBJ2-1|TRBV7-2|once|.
TGTGCCAGCAGCTTAGTAGGAGTCCGGCGCAGACTCAACAATGAGCAGTTCTTC
CASSLVGVRRRLNNEQFF
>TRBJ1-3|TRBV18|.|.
TGTGCCAGCTCCCCTGTTTCAACTAGCTCTGGAAACACCATATATTTT
CASSPVSTSSGNTIYF
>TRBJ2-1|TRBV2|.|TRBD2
TGTGCCAGCAGTGCGCCGGGACTAGCGGGCTTAAGCTCCTACAATGAGCAGTTCTTC
CASSAPGLAGLSSYNEQFF
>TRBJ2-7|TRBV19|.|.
TGTGCCAGTAGTATGGAGGGACTTGTCTCCTACGAGCAGTACTTC
CASSMEGLVSYEQYF
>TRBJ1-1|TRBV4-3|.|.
TGCGCCAGCAGCCTCTCGGCGGCGGGGAACACTGAAGCTTTCTTT
CASSLSAAGNTEAFF
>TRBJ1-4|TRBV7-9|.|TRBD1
TGTGCCAGCAGCTTAGGAGACAGGGGAAGTTCTGAAAAACTGTTTTTT
CASSLGDRGSSEKLFF
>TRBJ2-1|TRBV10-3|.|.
TGTGCCATCAGTGAGTTGCAGGAGCAGTTCTTC
CAISELQEQFF
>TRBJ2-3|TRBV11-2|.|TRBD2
TGTGCCAGCAGCCGGACTAGCGGGGGGGTTGACCCAGATACGCAGTATTTT
CASSRTSGGVDPDTQYF
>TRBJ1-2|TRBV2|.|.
TGTGCCAGCGGGGCAGGCTATGGCTACACCTTC
CASGAGYGYTF
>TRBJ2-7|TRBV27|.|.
TGTGCCAGCAGTCAACCCAGCCGGGAAGCGAGCGCCTACGAGCAGTACTTC
CASSQPSREASAYEQYF
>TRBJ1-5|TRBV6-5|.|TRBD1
TGTGCCAGCAGTTTCCCGGACAGGGGAAGCAATCAGCCCCAGCATTTT
CASSFPDRGSNQPQHF
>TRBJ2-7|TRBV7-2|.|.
TGTGCCAGCAGTTCTAATATAATAGGGGCTGGCTACGAGCAGTACTTC
CASSSNIIGAGYEQYF
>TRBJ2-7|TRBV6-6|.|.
TGTGCCAGCAGTTTTCTAGAACCCTCCCCCTACGAGCAGTACTTC
CASSFLEPSPYEQYF
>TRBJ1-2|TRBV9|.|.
TGTGCCAGCAGCATGCAGGGAACCGGCTACACCTTC
CASSMQGTGYTF
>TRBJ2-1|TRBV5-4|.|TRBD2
TGTGCCAGCAGCTTAATAGCGGGGGGCAATGAGCAGTTCTTC
CASSLIAGGNEQFF
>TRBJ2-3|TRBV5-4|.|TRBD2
TGTGCCAGCAGCAACGGACTAGCGGGGGGACTCACAGATACGCAGTATTTT
CASSNGLAGGLTDTQYF
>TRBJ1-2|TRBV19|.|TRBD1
TGTGCCAGTAGTAGCGCGGGACAGCCTCTCTATGGCTACACCTTC
CASSSAGQPLYGYTF
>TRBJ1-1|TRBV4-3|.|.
TGCGCCAGCAGCCACGACGGGACACACAACACTGAAGCTTTCTTT
CASSHDGTHNTEAFF
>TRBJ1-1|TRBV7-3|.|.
TGTGCCAGCGGCAGACAGCCGAACACTGAAGCTTTCTTT
CASGRQPNTEAFF
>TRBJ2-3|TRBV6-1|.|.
TGTGCCAGCAGTGGAGGAGACGGGGTGAGCACAGATACGCAGTATTTT
CASSGGDGVSTDTQYF